The 20 T cell receptor beta chains in this list originate from one sample, sequenced in a study of T cells in Graves' hyperthyroidism and ophthalmopathy. Amplified TCR beta CDR3 regions derived from RNA transcripts. The HTBI primer set was used in a first-round RT-PCR of the TCR CDR3. MiXCR, run by TCRdb on the multiplex PCR reads, gives a single entry per CDR3 protein. In the table there are 380,000 or so distinct CDR3 sequences, roughly 14% of which are singletons. Sequencing was performed on blood. The source is a man aged 25-45 years with Graves' hyperthyroidism that later progressed to Graves' ophthalmopathy.

This clonotype was seen only a few times. J is TRBJ1-4 and V is TRBV5-1; D unclear. CDR1 SGHRS and CDR2 YFSETQ come from the germline V gene. The CDR3 spans 13 residues. The V and J ends lost 0 bases and 4 bases respectively, with 4 bases between them. CDR3 DNA: TGCGCCAGCAGCTTGGCCTTTAATGAAAAACTGTTTTTT. Amino acids: CASSLAFNEKLFF.

This clonotype came up many times. V gene TRBV7-9 combines with J gene TRBJ2-1; D perhaps matches TRBD2 (5 bases). CDR3 length: 13 amino acids. The germline V gene encodes CDR1 SEHNR and CDR2 FQNEAQ (reference sequence). V was clipped by 4 bases and J by 6 bases, with 10 bases between them. CDR3 DNA: TGTGCCAGCAGCTCGTGGACTGGCAATGAGCAGTTCTTC. This sequence encodes CASSSWTGNEQFF. The full variable domain, completed using reference TRBV7-9 and TRBJ2-1, is DTGVSQNPRHKITKRGQNVTFRCDPISEHNRLYWYRQTLGQGPEFLTYFQNEAQLEKSRLLSDRFSAERPKGSFSTLEIQRTEQGDSAMYLCASSSWTGNEQFFGPGTRLTVL.

V gene TRBV11-2 combines with J gene TRBJ1-5; D not resolved. The CDR3 loop spans 13 amino acids. The ends were cut back, 5 bases at V and 5 bases at J, with 10 bases in the middle. Germline values: CDR1 SGHAT, CDR2 FQNNGV. This chain's CDR3 is CASSPVGDQPQHF. CDR3 coding DNA: TGTGCCAGCAGCCCCGTCGGGGATCAGCCCCAGCATTTT.

CDR3 sequence: CASRHDTNTGELFF. In DNA, the CDR3 is TGTGCCAGCAGACATGACACGAACACCGGGGAGCTGTTTTTT. V usage is TRBV7-3 and J usage is TRBJ2-2; D not resolved. The V and J ends lost 6 bases and 0 bases respectively, with 8 bases between them. This CDR3 is built from 14 residues. Germline V gene sequence: CDR1 SGHTA, CDR2 FQGTGA.

V usage is TRBV7-9 and J usage is TRBJ2-7; D call uncertain. Germline V gene data show CDR1 as SEHNR and CDR2 as FQNEAQ (reference sequence). V lost 6 bases and J lost 2, with 11 bases in between. The CDR3 loop spans 13 amino acids. The CDR3 protein is CASSRPPTYEQYF. The CDR3 nucleotides read TGTGCCAGCAGTCGGCCTCCAACCTACGAGCAGTACTTC.

The sample holds many counts of this clonotype. The chain recombines TRBV5-5 with TRBJ2-5; 8 bases agree with TRBD2. The germline gives CDR1 SGHKS, CDR2 YYEKEE (reference sequence). V was pared by 2 bases and J by 3 bases, with 9 bases of the junction left unmatched. CDR3 size: 16 residues. CDR3 region: CASSFPPLSGKETQYF. The CDR3 DNA follows: TGTGCCAGCAGCTTCCCACCCCTTAGCGGGAAAGAGACCCAGTACTTC.

This clonotype was detected only once. V gene TRBV19 combines with J gene TRBJ1-3; D gene ambiguous. The germline gives CDR1 LNHDA, CDR2 SQIVND (reference sequence). Trimming took 7 bases from V and 0 from J, leaving 13 bases between them. This CDR3 comprises 15 residues. CDR3 in DNA: TGTGCCAGTAAGTCGGCAGCCCTCTCTGGAAACACCATATATTTT. Translation gives CASKSAALSGNTIYF.

The chain combines TRBV3-1 with TRBJ2-7, with 7 bases aligning to TRBD1. Germline CDR1 and CDR2: LGHDT and YNNKEL (reference sequence). CDR3 length equals 17 residues. V gave up 0 bases and J gave up 5 bases; unmatched junction bases: 13. The CDR3 sequence is CASSQEDGQGVGNEQYF. CDR3 sequence (DNA): TGTGCCAGCAGCCAAGAGGATGGGCAGGGGGTAGGCAACGAGCAGTACTTC.

The chain couples TRBV5-6 to TRBJ1-4, with TRBD1 matching 9 bases. The germline CDR1 and CDR2 sequences are SGHDT and YYEEEE. After removal of 4 bases from V and 7 bases from J, the junction contained 8 bases not matched to a gene. This CDR3 has 15 amino acids. CDR3 amino acids: CASSRDRALREKLFF. The CDR3, as DNA: TGTGCCAGCAGCAGGGACAGGGCCCTACGTGAAAAACTGTTTTTT.

Turning to this clonotype: A clone one base away is much larger, so this may be a read error. The J gene is TRBJ1-2, the V gene TRBV28; TRBD1 is a possible D gene (6 bases). CDR1 is MDHEN, CDR2 SYDVKM, per germline. There are 13 residues in the CDR3. The CDR3 reads CASSYRANYGCTF. The CDR3 coding sequence is TGTGCCAGCAGCTACAGGGCTAACTATGGCTGCACCTTC.

This clonotype was counted at least ten times. The rearrangement joins TRBV9 to TRBJ2-5, with D maybe TRBD1 (6 bases). The V gene's germline CDR1 is SGDLS and CDR2 YYNGEE. The CDR3 is 15 amino acids. V shed 0 bases and J shed 2 bases, with 11 bases lying between them. In DNA form, the CDR3 reads TGTGCCAGCAGCGTAGCGGGACAAAAACAAGAGACCCAGTACTTC. As protein: CASSVAGQKQETQYF.

Many counts were recorded for this clonotype. CDR3 nucleotides: TGTGCCAGCAGCTTAGGGACAGGCACGGCGCCCCAGCATTTT. Translation gives CASSLGTGTAPQHF. V and J are TRBV7-8 and TRBJ1-5; 7 bases are a match to TRBD1. The CDR3 runs to 14 residues. The J segment lost 9 bases and the V segment lost 1 base, leaving 6 bases of the junction unmatched. Germline CDR1 reads SGHVS; CDR2 reads FQNEAQ.

This clonotype was recorded a few times. The chain joins TRBV20-1 to TRBJ2-5; no clear D gene. In germline, CDR1 is DFQATT, CDR2 SNEGSKA (reference sequence). The CDR3 is 13 residues long. Trimming took 2 bases from V and 4 from J, leaving 11 bases between them. The CDR3 DNA reads TGCAGTGCTAGACCCATGGGTGGAGAGACCCAGTACTTC. This gives the protein CSARPMGGETQYF.

This clonotype was observed a few times. The chain joins TRBV28 to TRBJ2-4, with D possibly being TRBD1 (6 bases). Looked up from germline, CDR1 is MDHEN and CDR2 is SYDVKM. The CDR3 has 14 amino acids. V shed 7 bases and J shed 7 bases, with 17 bases lying between them. The CDR3 protein is CASNLQGRSNIQYF. The CDR3 DNA sequence: TGTGCCAGCAACCTACAGGGACGGAGCAACATTCAGTACTTC.

The sample holds many counts of this clonotype. The chain employs TRBV2 and TRBJ1-1, with a weak D call TRBD1 (6 bases). This CDR3 comprises 14 residues. V lost 10 bases and J 3 bases, leaving 18 bases between the germline ends. Germline CDR1 reads SNHLY; CDR2 reads FYNNEI. The CDR3 is CATRNRALDTEAFF. CDR3 nucleotide sequence: TGTGCCACGCGTAACAGGGCCCTGGACACTGAAGCTTTCTTT.

This clonotype was seen a few times. V gene TRBV30 combines with J gene TRBJ2-3; 7 bases are shared with TRBD2. J was trimmed by 1 base and V by 5 bases; bases with no gene match: 6. Germline V lookup: CDR1 GTSNPN, CDR2 SVGIG (reference sequence). The CDR3 spans 14 residues. The CDR3 spells CAWGGGSGTDTQYF. In DNA, the CDR3 is TGTGCCTGGGGCGGGGGTAGTGGCACAGATACGCAGTATTTT.

This clonotype appeared a few times. The chain uses TRBV5-4 and TRBJ2-5; TRBD2 is a possible D gene (6 bases). The CDR3 has 14 amino acids. The ends were cut back, 1 base at V and 5 bases at J, with 12 bases in the middle. Germline CDR1 and CDR2: SGHNT and YYREEE (reference sequence). CDR3 DNA sequence: TGTGCCAGCAGCTTGTGGGGGGTTGAGGAGACCCAGTACTTC. Residues: CASSLWGVEETQYF.

The chain joins TRBV9 to TRBJ2-3, with 7 bases lining up with TRBD1. V dropped 4 bases and J dropped 1; count of bases not matched to a gene: 9. The CDR3 has 16 residues. Germline CDR1 and CDR2: SGDLS and YYNGEE. CDR3 loop: CASSQFDRVGTDTQYF. The CDR3 DNA sequence: TGTGCCAGCAGCCAATTCGACAGGGTCGGCACAGATACGCAGTATTTT. Complete variable domain (other parts from reference TRBV9 and TRBJ2-3): DSGVTQTPKHLITATGQRVTLRCSPRSGDLSVYWYQQSLDQGLQFLIQYYNGEERAKGNILERFSAQQFPDLHSELNLSSLELGDSALYFCASSQFDRVGTDTQYFGPGTRLTVL.

This clonotype has at least ten counts. This rearrangement joins TRBV12-3 or TRBV12-4 to TRBJ2-3; 9 nucleotides agree with TRBD1. V lost 1 base to trimming and J lost 4 bases; unmatched junction nucleotides: 3. The CDR3 contains 15 residues. CDR3 loop: CASSLGTGVADTQYF. The CDR3 region has the DNA TGTGCCAGCAGTTTAGGGACAGGGGTGGCAGATACGCAGTATTTT.

The table lists this clonotype with a few counts. CDR3 sequence reads: CASSIVNGAADTQYF. The DNA for the CDR3 is TGTGCCAGTAGTATAGTTAACGGGGCCGCAGATACGCAGTATTTT. The V gene is TRBV19, the J gene TRBJ2-3; D is perhaps TRBD1 or TRBD2 (5 bases each). This CDR3 spans 15 amino acids. Between the trimmed V and J ends, which lost 1 base and 4 bases, there was a span of 12 bases. Germline CDR1 and CDR2: LNHDA and SQIVND (reference sequence). The full variable domain, with the rest looked up from reference TRBV19 and TRBJ2-3, is DGGITQSPKYLFRKEGQNVTLSCEQNLNHDAMYWYRQDPGQGLRLIYYSQIVNDFQKGDIAEGYSVSREKKESFPLTVTSAQKNPTAFYLCASSIVNGAADTQYFGPGTRLTVL.